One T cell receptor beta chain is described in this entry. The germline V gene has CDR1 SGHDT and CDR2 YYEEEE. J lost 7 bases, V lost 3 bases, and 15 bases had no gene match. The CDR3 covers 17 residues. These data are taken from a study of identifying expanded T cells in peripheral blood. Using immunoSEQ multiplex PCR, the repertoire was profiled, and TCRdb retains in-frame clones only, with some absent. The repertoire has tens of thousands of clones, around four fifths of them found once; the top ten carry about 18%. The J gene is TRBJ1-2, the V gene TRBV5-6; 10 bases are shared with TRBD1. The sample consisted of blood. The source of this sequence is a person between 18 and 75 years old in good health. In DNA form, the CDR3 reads TGTGCCAGCAGCTCGTTACGGACAGGGGGGACTCCCGGTGGCTACACCTTC. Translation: CASSSLRTGGTPGGYTF.